One sample yielded the 20 T cell receptor beta chains listed below, sequenced in a study of cytomegalovirus exposure and HLA in healthy donors. Researchers ran the PCR with 60 Vbeta and 13 Jbeta primers. Clones were read by immunoSEQ multiplex PCR, and TCRdb kept only the in-frame ones, dropping some. The sample has 150,000 to 200,000 clones, roughly four fifths seen once. The sequenced sample was PBMCs. Receptor source: a woman aged 18-29 years in good health and CMV-seropositive.

The genes are TRBV11-2 and TRBJ2-7, with no clear D. The CDR3 has 16 amino acids. Germline CDR1 is SGHAT and CDR2 is FQNNGV. V lost 2 bases to trimming and J lost 3 bases, with 17 bases between them. The CDR3 spells CASSLSMYPTIYEQYF. The CDR3, as DNA: TGTGCCAGCAGCTTAAGTATGTACCCTACGATCTACGAGCAGTACTTC.

This clone was picked up one time. The chain carries TRBV7-9 and TRBJ2-3, with TRBD2 identical over 7 bases. CDR1 is SEHNR and CDR2 is FQNEAQ in the germline V gene (reference sequence). The V gene end was trimmed by 4 bases and the J gene end by 0 bases; junction bases not matched to a gene: 16. The CDR3 sequence is 19 residues long. CDR3 sequence reads: CASSSIRSGTLTSTDTQYF. The CDR3 DNA is TGTGCCAGCAGCTCGATAAGAAGCGGGACCCTTACTAGCACAGATACGCAGTATTTT. Using reference TRBV7-9 and TRBJ2-3 for the parts outside the CDR3, the full variable domain is DTGVSQNPRHKITKRGQNVTFRCDPISEHNRLYWYRQTLGQGPEFLTYFQNEAQLEKSRLLSDRFSAERPKGSFSTLEIQRTEQGDSAMYLCASSSIRSGTLTSTDTQYFGPGTRLTVL.

The rearrangement uses TRBV18 and TRBJ1-1, with D perhaps TRBD1 (5 bases). V was cut by 3 bases and J by 8 bases, with 16 bases left in between. Per germline, CDR1 KGHSH and CDR2 LQKENI. This CDR3 is built from 14 residues. CDR3 protein: CASSPGGVLREAFF. CDR3 in DNA: TGTGCCAGCTCACCGGGAGGGGTCCTAAGGGAAGCTTTCTTT.

This chain joins TRBV7-8 and TRBJ2-4, with TRBD1 matching over 7 bases. The V segment lost 4 bases and the J segment 8 bases; nucleotides outside the gene matches: 5. Germline loops: CDR1 SGHVS, CDR2 FQNEAQ. The CDR3 loop spans 13 amino acids. The CDR3 loop is CASSSGQVDIQYF. CDR3 sequence (DNA): TGTGCCAGCAGCTCTGGACAGGTTGACATTCAGTACTTC. Looking up the rest from reference TRBV7-8 and TRBJ2-4 gives the full variable domain: GAGVSQSPRYKVAKRGQDVALRCDPISGHVSLFWYQQALGQGPEFLTYFQNEAQLDKSGLPSDRFFAERPEGSVSTLKIQRTQQEDSAVYLCASSSGQVDIQYFGAGTRLSVL.

The CDR3 loop is CASSKNEETQYF. CDR3 in DNA: TGTGCCAGTTCTAAAAATGAGGAGACCCAGTACTTC. The rearrangement uses TRBV6-1 and TRBJ2-5; D not certain. Trimming left V 9 bases short and J 5 bases short, with 13 bases between. Germline CDR1 reads MNHNS; CDR2 reads SASEGT. This CDR3 comprises 12 residues.

This clone was counted only a few times. V gene TRBV11-2 combines with J gene TRBJ2-7; 10 bases are a match to TRBD1. This CDR3 comprises 16 residues. Germline trimming cut 5 bases from V and 0 bases from J; bases unmatched to any gene: 7. Germline-derived CDR1 and CDR2 are SGHAT and FQNNGV. The CDR3 nucleotides are TGTGCCAGCAGCCGAGGACAGGGGGTCGGCTCCTACGAGCAGTACTTC. Translated, it gives CASSRGQGVGSYEQYF.

This chain uses TRBV7-8 with TRBJ1-1, with TRBD1 as a possible D gene (5 bases). Germline V gene data show CDR1 as SGHVS and CDR2 as FQNEAQ. V lost 0 bases to trimming and J lost 5 bases, with 25 bases between them. The CDR3 sequence is 19 residues long. CDR3 region: CASSLARGISGQGETEAFF. CDR3 nucleotides: TGTGCCAGCAGCTTAGCGAGGGGTATTAGCGGGCAGGGTGAGACTGAAGCTTTCTTT.

There are a few counts of this clone. The genes are TRBV27 and TRBJ1-2; 7 nucleotides line up with TRBD1. Germline V gives CDR1 MNHEY, CDR2 SMNVEV (reference sequence). With 3 bases clipped from V and 4 bases from J, the junction kept 8 bases outside the gene matches. CDR3 length equals 15 residues. CDR3 sequence reads: CASSFRQGLPYGYTF. The DNA of the CDR3 is TGTGCCAGCAGTTTCCGACAGGGCCTCCCCTATGGCTACACCTTC.

This clone was seen a handful of times. This CDR3 reads CASDTGSSGNTIYF. The DNA for the CDR3 is TGTGCCAGCGACACAGGGAGCTCTGGAAACACCATATATTTT. This chain uses TRBV19 with TRBJ1-3, with a weak D call TRBD1 (6 bases). This CDR3 comprises 14 residues. CDR1 is LNHDA and CDR2 is SQIVND in the germline V gene (reference sequence). The V gene lost 9 bases and the J gene lost 0 bases, with 12 bases spanning the gap.

Written as DNA, the CDR3 is TGTGCCAGCAGCCCCACAGGGGGCCTAGCCAAAAACATTCAGTACTTC. It encodes CASSPTGGLAKNIQYF. The V gene is TRBV7-2, the J gene TRBJ2-4, with 9 bases matching TRBD1. The CDR3 is 16 residues long. V dropped 5 bases and J dropped 0; count of bases not matched to a gene: 5. Germline V gives CDR1 SGHTA, CDR2 FQGNSA.

The rearrangement uses TRBV9 and TRBJ2-1; 8 nucleotides line up with TRBD2. Looked up from germline, CDR1 is SGDLS and CDR2 is YYNGEE. The ends lost 4 bases at V and 9 bases at J; junction bases unmatched: 15. This CDR3 region has 16 residues. The CDR3 protein is CASSPGLGRGVVEQFF. CDR3 nucleotide sequence: TGTGCCAGCAGCCCGGGATTGGGGCGGGGGGTGGTTGAGCAGTTCTTC.

As for this clone: At one of its ends the junction is not consistent with the germline gene, which may arise from a read error. The chain has TRBV7-9 and TRBJ2-2; D is tentatively TRBD1 or TRBD2 (7 bases each). This CDR3 comprises 16 residues. In germline, CDR1 is SEHNR, CDR2 FQNEAQ (reference sequence). This chain's CDR3 is CSSGTRGPGLSGELFF. CDR3 sequence (DNA): TGTTCCAGCGGGACAAGGGGGCCGGGTCTCTCCGGGGAGCTGTTTTTT.

The rearrangement links TRBV30 to TRBJ2-2, with TRBD1 as a possible D gene (6 bases). Trimming stripped 1 base from V and 4 bases from J, with 10 bases between. The CDR3 extends over 14 amino acids. Germline assignment: CDR1 GTSNPN and CDR2 SVGIG (reference sequence). Written as DNA, the CDR3 is TGTGCCTGGAGTGCCCCGACAGGCACCGGGGAGCTGTTTTTT. It yields the protein CAWSAPTGTGELFF.

The V gene is TRBV11-2, the J gene TRBJ2-7, with D unclear. V gave up 1 base and J gave up 2 bases, with 6 bases separating them. Germline lookup yields CDR1 SGHAT and CDR2 FQNNGV. This CDR3 has 13 amino acids. The CDR3 DNA is TGTGCCAGCAGCTTAGTCCGTGCCTACGAGCAGTACTTC. Amino acids: CASSLVRAYEQYF.

The rearrangement uses TRBV11-2 and TRBJ2-7; TRBD2 agrees at 7 bases. The length of the CDR3 is 14 residues. Germline-derived CDR1 and CDR2 are SGHAT and FQNNGV. V lost 0 bases and J lost 6; bases outside the gene matches: 5. CDR3 residues: CASSLDAIAGEQYF. In DNA, the CDR3 is TGTGCCAGCAGCTTAGACGCCATAGCGGGCGAGCAGTACTTC.

This clone came up a few times. V gene TRBV2 combines with J gene TRBJ1-5; D possibly corresponds to TRBD1 (6 bases). CDR1 is SNHLY, CDR2 FYNNEI, per germline. The CDR3 totals 14 residues. Deletions cut 4 bases from V and 5 bases from J, with 12 bases between. For the CDR3, the DNA is TGTGCCAGCAGTGGTCAGGGGATCGATCAGCCCCAGCATTTT. The encoded protein is CASSGQGIDQPQHF.

This clone was seen once. This chain connects TRBV29-1 to TRBJ2-1; 12 positions match TRBD2. Germline values: CDR1 SQVTM, CDR2 ANQGSEA. V was clipped by 1 base and J by 0 bases; unmatched bases: 4. The CDR3 has 17 amino acids. CDR3 DNA sequence: TGCAGCGTTGAAGGTCTAGCGGGGGGGAGCTCCTACAATGAGCAGTTCTTC. Residues: CSVEGLAGGSSYNEQFF.

The J gene is TRBJ1-4, the V gene TRBV27; TRBD1 is a possible D gene (5 bases). The germline CDR1 and CDR2 sequences are MNHEY and SMNVEV (reference sequence). The CDR3 is 15 amino acids. V was shortened by 5 bases and J by 5 bases, with 15 bases between the two germline ends. The CDR3 sequence: CASSPGDQGNEKLFF. The CDR3 DNA reads TGTGCCAGCAGTCCCGGAGATCAGGGCAATGAAAAACTGTTTTTT.

The chain recombines TRBV18 with TRBJ2-3; 8 positions match TRBD1. Trimming cost V 6 bases and J 0 bases; bases outside gene matches: 8. The CDR3 has 16 amino acids. Germline lookup yields CDR1 KGHSH and CDR2 LQKENI. The chain's CDR3 is CASSTYRGASTDTQYF. CDR3 bases: TGTGCCAGCTCTACTTACAGGGGGGCTAGCACAGATACGCAGTATTTT.

This clone came up a few times. CDR3 nucleotides: TGCGCCAGCAGCTTAGCCCACTCTGGAAACACCATATATTTT. Protein: CASSLAHSGNTIYF. This chain connects TRBV5-1 to TRBJ1-3; the D is unclear. The germline gives CDR1 SGHRS, CDR2 YFSETQ. V was trimmed by 2 bases and J by 0 bases, leaving 6 bases between them. CDR3 length equals 14 residues.